This TCR beta chain was profiled in a study of T cell changes during pregnancy in multiple sclerosis. With 3 bases clipped from V and 2 bases from J, the junction kept 5 bases outside the gene matches. CDR1 and CDR2 (germline): SGDLS, YYNGEE. The CDR3 runs to 17 residues. Only in-frame clones appear in the TCRdb table, and some are missing; sequencing was by immunoSEQ multiplex PCR. The sample shows some 26,000 clones, 89% of them seen only once. The TCR was taken from a female donor in good health, enrolled as a control in a pregnancy study. The source was CD4+ T cells from peripheral blood mononuclear cells, collected in the first trimester of pregnancy. The J gene is TRBJ2-5, the V gene TRBV9; 15 positions agree with TRBD2. CDR3 region: CASSAGTSGGRQETQYF. The CDR3 DNA follows: TGTGCCAGCAGCGCCGGGACTAGCGGGGGGAGACAAGAGACCCAGTACTTC.